Listed below are T cell receptor beta chains from one sample, sequenced in a study of blood T cells in healthy people across ages. Using its own MiXCR run on the 5' RACE reads, TCRdb lists one record per CDR3 protein. Of over a million distinct CDR3 sequences detected, less than 45% appear once; the ten largest clones hold just over 4%. The sample was blood. The receptor source for this set is a woman aged 18-29 years in good health. The CDR3 runs from the conserved cysteine through the conserved F or W. A D gene is named only where the DNA matches it firmly. Some rows have no size entry. The others give once, few or many, or a class for an expanded clone.

CASSSLRDEQYF,TGTGCCAGCAGTTCTCTACGGGATGAGCAGTACTTC,.,TRBV12-3/TRBV12-4,.,TRBJ2-7
CASSYPGDFNYGYTF,TGTGCCAGCAGTTACCCCGGCGACTTTAACTATGGCTACACCTTC,.,TRBV6-2/TRBV6-3,few,TRBJ1-2
CASSSRTGKSYGYTF,TGTGCCAGCAGTTCCAGGACAGGGAAGAGCTATGGCTACACCTTC,TRBD1,TRBV27,.,TRBJ1-2
CSARDPAGFTEQFF,TGCAGTGCTAGAGATCCAGCGGGATTCACTGAGCAGTTCTTC,TRBD2,TRBV20-1,few,TRBJ2-1
CASSGLAGAYNEQFF,TGCGCCAGCAGCGGGTTAGCGGGGGCCTACAATGAGCAGTTCTTC,TRBD2,TRBV6-5,many,TRBJ2-1
CASSLQPNSPPHF,TGTGCCAGCAGCTTACAACCGAATTCACCCCCCCACTTT,.,TRBV7-2,.,TRBJ1-6
CSADRTANYGYTF,TGCAGTGCCGACAGGACCGCTAACTATGGCTACACCTTC,.,TRBV20-1,few,TRBJ1-2
CSVMNTEAFF,TGCAGCGTAATGAACACTGAAGCTTTCTTT,.,TRBV29-1,few,TRBJ1-1
CSATPSGGGYNEQFF,TGCAGTGCTACCCCTAGCGGGGGGGGATACAATGAGCAGTTCTTC,TRBD2,TRBV20-1,few,TRBJ2-1
CASSGQSRQPQHF,TGTGCCAGCAGCGGACAGTCACGACAGCCCCAGCATTTT,.,TRBV3-1,.,TRBJ1-5
CASRIQFEQYF,TGTGCCAGCAGAATTCAGTTCGAGCAGTACTTC,.,TRBV12-3/TRBV12-4,few,TRBJ2-7